Sequencing of this T cell receptor beta chain was carried out in a study of blood T cell repertoires in COVID-19. Data came from immunoSEQ multiplex PCR; TCRdb stores just in-frame clones and leaves some out. Among 99,000 or so clones listed, roughly 80% were seen once. CDR3 size: 14 residues. V gave up 3 bases and J gave up 5 bases; unmatched junction bases: 5. Germline V gene sequence: CDR1 SGHRS, CDR2 YFSETQ. The chain combines TRBV5-1 with TRBJ2-5; 9 nucleotides line up with TRBD1. The sample comprised peripheral blood. The clonotype was recovered from a woman aged 70 to 79 with acute or convalescent COVID-19. CDR3 bases: TGCGCCAGCAGCTGGACAGGGGCGGGGGAGACCCAGTACTTC. Residues: CASSWTGAGETQYF.